Here is one TCR beta chain with its context. What this receptor recognizes is not known. No much larger clone is present one base from it, and per-base qualities are unavailable. CDR1 and CDR2 (LGHNA, YSLEER) derive from the germline V gene. The germline V and J ends show losses of 0 bases and 5 bases respectively, and no gene match explains 8 bases of the junction. The CDR3 spans 17 residues, from the cysteine through the phenylalanine. Just the 51-base CDR3 DNA is kept, in frame starting at base 1. The data originate from a study of technical replicates of blood from a handful of donors (dated by TCRdb to about 2017). The library was obtained by the immunoSEQ multiplex PCR assay. In its TCRdb copy, this immuneACCESS table keeps in-frame sequences only and misses some clones. Where compared with another copy, unresolved V genes explain less than half of these, and the others have no known cause. The sample table shows more than 45,000 clones, and about 95% are seen once. Over 2.5% of the sample is in the top ten clones.

The clonotype was recovered from a human donor in good health. Some clones in this sample may be carry-over from other donors' samples. The specimen was PBMCs. This sequence uses TRBV4-3 and TRBJ1-3, with TRBD1 matching 9 junction bases. Here the CDR3 is given as CASSQDPLTGGRNTIYF. The bases read TGCGCCAGCAGCCAAGATCCCCTGACAGGGGGGAGAAACACCATATATTTT.